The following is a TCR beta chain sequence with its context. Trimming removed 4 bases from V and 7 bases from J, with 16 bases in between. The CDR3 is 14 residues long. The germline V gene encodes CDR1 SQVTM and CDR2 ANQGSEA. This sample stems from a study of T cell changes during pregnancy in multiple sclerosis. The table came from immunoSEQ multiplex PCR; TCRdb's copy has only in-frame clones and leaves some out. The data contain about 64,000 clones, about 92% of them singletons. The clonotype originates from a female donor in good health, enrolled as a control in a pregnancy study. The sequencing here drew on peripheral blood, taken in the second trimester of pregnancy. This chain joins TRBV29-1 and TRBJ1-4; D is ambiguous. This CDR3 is CSVAVGNSGEKLFF. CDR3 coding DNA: TGCAGCGTTGCCGTCGGCAATTCGGGTGAAAAACTGTTTTTT.